This T cell receptor (beta chain) was obtained from a study of control samples from healthy donors and cancer patients (dated by TCRdb to the early 2020s). Note on this clone: Its antigen is currently not known. No base quality values were provided; no much bigger clone lies one nucleotide off.

The germline V gene sets CDR1 to MGHRA and CDR2 to YSYEKL. From its cysteine to its phenylalanine, the CDR3 spans 14 amino acids. Only the CDR3 part of the read is kept: 42 bases, read in frame from the first base. The junction shows trimming of 4 bases on V and 5 bases on J, plus 14 bases between the germline ends. Receptor libraries were prepared by the immunoSEQ multiplex PCR assay. The source is immuneACCESS, and TCRdb retained only in-frame sequences with V and J called. Part of the clones is not carried over; for the studies checked, unresolved V genes explain less than half of this, and the remainder is unexplained. In all, the sample holds approximately 190,000 clones, and approximately 91% of those were seen once. The top ten constitute approximately 1.8% of the sample.

The clonotype comes from a man younger than 45 in good health. The chain joins TRBV4-1 to TRBJ1-2; the D gene is perhaps TRBD1, on 5 matching bases. Sample: blood. The CDR3 in this case is CASSPLGQTYGYTF. The DNA sequence follows: TGCGCCAGCAGCCCCCTGGGGCAGACTTATGGCTACACCTTC.